The clone carrying this TCR beta chain was found many times. Using its own MiXCR run on the RT-PCR reads, TCRdb lists one record per CDR3 protein. The sample contains roughly 9,900 distinct CDR3 sequences, around 20% of which appear only once. The data were obtained in a study of patients and donors after allogeneic stem cell transplantation. The CDR3 is made up of 14 amino acids. Per germline, CDR1 MNHEY and CDR2 SVGAGI. Germline trimming cut 5 bases from V and 9 bases from J; bases unmatched to any gene: 3. The chain carries TRBV6-5 and TRBJ1-6; 11 bases are a match to TRBD1. The clonotype comes from a human donor who was either an allogeneic HSCT recipient or a stem cell or donor lymphocyte infusion donor (not recorded which). It is not recorded whose cells these are; they may come from a transplant donor. The material sequenced was blood, either unsorted or a sorted T cell fraction (not recorded which). CDR3 in amino acids: CASSPDRGPSPLHF. The DNA for the CDR3 is TGTGCCAGCAGTCCGGACAGGGGGCCTTCACCCCTCCACTTT.